The 13 T cell receptor beta chains below come from one sample, sequenced in a study of T cell responses to AZD1222 COVID-19 vaccine. The repertoire was sequenced with immunoSEQ multiplex PCR; TCRdb's copy has only in-frame clones and lacks some. The table records 95,000 to 100,000 clones, approximately 93% of them present only once. Sequenced material: peripheral blood, taken 28 days after the second AZD1222 dose. The receptors originated from an adult who received the AZD1222 COVID-19 vaccine.

The CDR3 loop reads CASSQGTGGNQPQHF. The CDR3, as DNA: TGTGCCAGCAGCCAAGGTACAGGGGGCAATCAGCCCCAGCATTTT. V gene TRBV4-2 combines with J gene TRBJ1-5; TRBD1 matches at 7 bases. The CDR3 runs to 15 residues. Trimming removed 1 base from V and 2 bases from J; junction bases left unmatched: 2. CDR1 is LGHNA and CDR2 is YNFKEQ in the germline V gene.

The chain couples TRBV27 to TRBJ2-7; D might be TRBD2 (6 bases). The germline V gene has CDR1 MNHEY and CDR2 SMNVEV (reference sequence). The CDR3 sequence is 13 residues long. Trimming removed 5 bases from V and 4 bases from J, with 12 bases in between. The CDR3 loop reads CASSKRAGYEQYF. CDR3 bases: TGTGCCAGCAGTAAGCGGGCAGGGTACGAGCAGTACTTC.

CDR3 bases: TGTGCCAGCAGTTTACAAGGGGCGCTGGGCGAGCAGTACTTC. This codes for CASSLQGALGEQYF. The chain uses TRBV28 and TRBJ2-7; weak D call: TRBD1 (5 bases). Germline V gene lookup returns CDR1 MDHEN and CDR2 SYDVKM. CDR3 length: 14 amino acids. V was shortened by 2 bases and J by 6 bases, with 14 bases between the two germline ends.

This chain uses TRBV11-2 with TRBJ2-2; possible D gene TRBD2, 5 bases. The germline V and J ends were trimmed by 4 bases and 4 bases, with 22 bases remaining between them. This CDR3 has 18 residues. Germline V CDR1 and CDR2: SGHAT, FQNNGV. The CDR3 protein is CASSSGGRRRTSTGELFF. CDR3 bases: TGTGCCAGCAGCTCAGGAGGACGGAGGAGGACGAGCACCGGGGAGCTGTTTTTT.

This sequence joins TRBV6-5 and TRBJ2-7; 8 nucleotides match TRBD1. This CDR3 is built from 14 residues. The V gene's germline CDR1 is MNHEY and CDR2 SVGAGI. Trimming at V came to 5 bases and at J to 6 bases, leaving 9 bases not matched to a gene. The CDR3 DNA sequence: TGTGCCAGCAGTACCTCTTACAGGGGGAGCGAGCAGTACTTC. It codes for CASSTSYRGSEQYF.

The table lists this clone with a few counts. The chain carries TRBV2 and TRBJ2-7; D is unclear. Germline CDR1 reads SNHLY; CDR2 reads FYNNEI. Trimming removed 7 bases at V and 2 bases at J, with 15 bases between. The CDR3 contains 14 residues. CDR3 residues: CASTTGRAPYEQYF. The CDR3, as DNA: TGTGCCAGCACCACCGGCCGTGCCCCCTACGAGCAGTACTTC.

The gene calls are TRBV27 and TRBJ1-2, with TRBD1 identical over 7 bases. This CDR3 region has 16 residues. Germline values: CDR1 MNHEY, CDR2 SMNVEV (reference sequence). V gave up 4 bases and J gave up 0 bases; unmatched junction bases: 8. CDR3 region: CASSSFRTGANYGYTF. CDR3 in DNA: TGTGCCAGCAGTTCCTTCAGGACAGGAGCTAACTATGGCTACACCTTC.

This clone is a singleton in its sample. The junction shows a germline mismatch at one end, possibly a read error. DNA for the CDR3: TGTGCCACCAGCGGAGAGACTAGCGGGAGAACCGAGACCCAGTACTTC. Its translation: CATSGETSGRTETQYF. The chain recombines TRBV15 with TRBJ2-5; TRBD2 aligns across 12 bases. CDR1 and CDR2 (germline): LNHNV, YYDKDF (reference sequence). This CDR3 comprises 16 residues.

This clone has a handful of counts. This sequence joins TRBV28 and TRBJ1-4; TRBD1 is a possible D gene (5 bases). Trimming left V 5 bases short and J 8 bases short, with 9 bases between. The CDR3 length is 12 residues. Germline CDR1 MDHEN, CDR2 SYDVKM. CDR3: CASSPRGEKLFF. The CDR3 nucleotides are TGTGCCAGCAGTCCGCGGGGCGAAAAACTGTTTTTT.

V gene TRBV28 combines with J gene TRBJ2-5; no clear D. Trimming removed 9 bases at V and 2 bases at J, with 13 bases between. Germline lookup yields CDR1 MDHEN and CDR2 SYDVKM. This CDR3 is 13 amino acids long. The CDR3 loop reads CASDPGPQETQYF. In nucleotides, the CDR3 is TGTGCCAGTGACCCCGGGCCTCAAGAGACCCAGTACTTC.

V and J are TRBV5-6 and TRBJ2-7, with 9 bases identical to TRBD2. The J segment lost 1 base and the V segment lost 0 bases, leaving 8 bases of the junction unmatched. This CDR3 has 17 residues. Germline values: CDR1 SGHDT, CDR2 YYEEEE. CDR3 protein: CASSLGSGSGGSYEQYF. The CDR3, as DNA: TGTGCCAGCAGCTTGGGTAGCGGGAGCGGGGGGTCCTACGAGCAGTACTTC.

V and J are TRBV6-2 or TRBV6-3 and TRBJ2-5; 14 nucleotides match TRBD2. V lost 2 bases, J lost 4 bases, and 3 bases stayed unmatched. Germline V gene data show CDR1 as MNHEY and CDR2 as SVGEGT. The CDR3 sequence is 16 residues long. The CDR3 is CASSYQGLAGGETQYF. In DNA, the CDR3 is TGTGCCAGCAGTTACCAAGGACTAGCGGGAGGAGAGACCCAGTACTTC.

This clone was seen a single time. The rearrangement uses TRBV5-5 and TRBJ2-4; 7 bases are shared with TRBD2. This CDR3 is built from 17 residues. CDR1 SGHKS and CDR2 YYEKEE come from the germline V gene (reference sequence). Unmatched junction bases numbered 17, after V lost 4 bases and J lost 7 bases. In DNA form, the CDR3 reads TGTGCCAGCAGCCCTGGGGGGTCGAGTCTAGCGGAGAACATTCAGTACTTC. It specifies CASSPGGSSLAENIQYF.